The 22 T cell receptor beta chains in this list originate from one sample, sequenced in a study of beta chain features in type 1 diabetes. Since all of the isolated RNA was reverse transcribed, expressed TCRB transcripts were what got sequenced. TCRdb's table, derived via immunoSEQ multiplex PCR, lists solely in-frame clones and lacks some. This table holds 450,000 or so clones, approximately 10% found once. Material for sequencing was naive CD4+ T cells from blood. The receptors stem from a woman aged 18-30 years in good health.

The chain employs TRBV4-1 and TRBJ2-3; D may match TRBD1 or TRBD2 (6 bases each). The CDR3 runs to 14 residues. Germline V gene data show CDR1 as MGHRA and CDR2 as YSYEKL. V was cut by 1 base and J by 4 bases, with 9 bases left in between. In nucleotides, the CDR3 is TGCGCCAGCAGCCAAGCTGGGGGGCCAGATACGCAGTATTTT. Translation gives CASSQAGGPDTQYF.

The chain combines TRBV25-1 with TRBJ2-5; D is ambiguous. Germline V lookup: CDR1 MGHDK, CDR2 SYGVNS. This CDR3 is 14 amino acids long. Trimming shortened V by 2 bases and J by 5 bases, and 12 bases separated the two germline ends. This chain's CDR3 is CASSEPTRVETQYF. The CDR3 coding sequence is TGTGCCAGCAGTGAACCGACAAGGGTGGAGACCCAGTACTTC.

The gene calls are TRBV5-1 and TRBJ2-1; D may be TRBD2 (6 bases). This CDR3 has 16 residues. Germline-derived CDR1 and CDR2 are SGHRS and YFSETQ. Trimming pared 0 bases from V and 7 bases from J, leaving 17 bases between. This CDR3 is CASSLAGGNEKNEQFF. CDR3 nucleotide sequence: TGCGCCAGCAGCTTGGCCGGGGGTAACGAGAAGAATGAGCAGTTCTTC.

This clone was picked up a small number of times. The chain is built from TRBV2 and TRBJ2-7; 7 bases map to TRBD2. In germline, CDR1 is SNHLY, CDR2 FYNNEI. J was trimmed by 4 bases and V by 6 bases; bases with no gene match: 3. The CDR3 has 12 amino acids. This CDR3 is CASSRRGYEQYV. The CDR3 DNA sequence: TGTGCCAGCAGCAGGCGGGGGTACGAGCAGTACGTC.

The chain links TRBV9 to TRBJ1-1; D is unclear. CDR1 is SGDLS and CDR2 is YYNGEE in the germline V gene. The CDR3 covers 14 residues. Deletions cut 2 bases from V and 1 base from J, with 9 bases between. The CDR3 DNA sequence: TGTGCCAGCAGCGTCTCCGGTCCGAACACTGAAGCTTTCTTT. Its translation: CASSVSGPNTEAFF.

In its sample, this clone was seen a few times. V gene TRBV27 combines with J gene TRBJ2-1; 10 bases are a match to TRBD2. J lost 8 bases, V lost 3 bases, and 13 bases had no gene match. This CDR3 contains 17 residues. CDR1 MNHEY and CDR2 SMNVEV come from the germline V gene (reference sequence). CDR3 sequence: CASSFGRGLAGDHEQFF. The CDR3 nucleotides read TGTGCCAGCAGTTTCGGGAGGGGGCTAGCGGGAGATCATGAGCAGTTCTTC.

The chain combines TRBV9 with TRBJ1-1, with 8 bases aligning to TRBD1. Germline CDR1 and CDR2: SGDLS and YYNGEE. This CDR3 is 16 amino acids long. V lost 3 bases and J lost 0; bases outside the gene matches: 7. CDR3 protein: CASSAWTGRVNTEAFF. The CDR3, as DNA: TGTGCCAGCAGCGCCTGGACAGGGAGGGTGAACACTGAAGCTTTCTTT.

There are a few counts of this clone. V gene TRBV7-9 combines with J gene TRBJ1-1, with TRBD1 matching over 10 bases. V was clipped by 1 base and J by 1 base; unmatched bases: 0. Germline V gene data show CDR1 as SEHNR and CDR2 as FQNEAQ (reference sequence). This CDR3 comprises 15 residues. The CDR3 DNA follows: TGTGCCAGCAGCTTAGGACAGGGGGCGAACACTGAAGCTTTCTTT. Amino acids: CASSLGQGANTEAFF.

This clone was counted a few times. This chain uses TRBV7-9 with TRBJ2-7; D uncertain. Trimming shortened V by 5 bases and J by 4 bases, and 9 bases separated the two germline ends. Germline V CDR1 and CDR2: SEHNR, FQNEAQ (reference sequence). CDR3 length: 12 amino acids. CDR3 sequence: CASSRHGYEQYV. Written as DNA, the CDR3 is TGTGCCAGCAGCCGACATGGTTACGAGCAGTACGTC.

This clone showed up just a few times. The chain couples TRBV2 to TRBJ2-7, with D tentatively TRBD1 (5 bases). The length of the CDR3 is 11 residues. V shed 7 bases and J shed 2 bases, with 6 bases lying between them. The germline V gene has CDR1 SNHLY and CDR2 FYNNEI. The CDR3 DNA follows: TGTGCCAGCACAGGGACCTACGAGCAGTACTTC. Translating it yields CASTGTYEQYF.

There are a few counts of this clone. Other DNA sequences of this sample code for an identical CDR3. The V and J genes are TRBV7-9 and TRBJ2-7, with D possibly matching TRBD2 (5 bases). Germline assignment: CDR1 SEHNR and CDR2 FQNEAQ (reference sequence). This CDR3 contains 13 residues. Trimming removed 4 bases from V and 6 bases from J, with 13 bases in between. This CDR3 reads CASSSSGVGEQYF. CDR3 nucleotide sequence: TGTGCCAGCAGCTCAAGCGGAGTGGGCGAGCAGTACTTC. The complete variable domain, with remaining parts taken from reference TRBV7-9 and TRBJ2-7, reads DTGVSQNPRHKITKRGQNVTFRCDPISEHNRLYWYRQTLGQGPEFLTYFQNEAQLEKSRLLSDRFSAERPKGSFSTLEIQRTEQGDSAMYLCASSSSGVGEQYFGPGTRLTVT.

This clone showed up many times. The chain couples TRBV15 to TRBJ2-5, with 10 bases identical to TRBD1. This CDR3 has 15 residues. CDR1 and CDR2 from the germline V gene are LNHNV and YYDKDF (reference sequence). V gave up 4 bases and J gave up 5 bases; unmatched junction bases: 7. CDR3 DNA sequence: TGTGCCACCAGCAAACCGGGACAGGGGACGGAGACCCAGTACTTC. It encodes CATSKPGQGTETQYF.

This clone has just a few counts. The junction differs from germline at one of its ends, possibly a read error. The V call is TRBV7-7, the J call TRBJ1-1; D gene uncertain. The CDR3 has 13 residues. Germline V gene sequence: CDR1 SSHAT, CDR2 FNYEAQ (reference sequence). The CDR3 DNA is TGTGCTAGCAGCTTATGGATGAACACTGAAGCTTTCTTT. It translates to CASSLWMNTEAFF.

The DNA of the CDR3 is TGTGCCAGCAGTTCCCTTACCCGTCCCGACGGATTGAACACTGAAGCTTTCTTT. It codes for CASSSLTRPDGLNTEAFF. The rearrangement links TRBV28 to TRBJ1-1, with D uncertain. Trimming left V 4 bases short and J 0 bases short, with 21 bases between. CDR1 is MDHEN and CDR2 is SYDVKM in the germline V gene. There are 18 residues in the CDR3.

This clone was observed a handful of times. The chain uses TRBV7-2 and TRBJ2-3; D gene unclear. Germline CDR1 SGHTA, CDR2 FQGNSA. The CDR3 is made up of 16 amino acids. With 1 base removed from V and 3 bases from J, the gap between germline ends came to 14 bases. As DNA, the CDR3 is TGTGCCAGCAGCTTAGTTGCGATCGTCGGGACAGATACGCAGTATTTT. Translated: CASSLVAIVGTDTQYF. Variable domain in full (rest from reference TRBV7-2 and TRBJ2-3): GAGVSQSPSNKVTEKGKDVELRCDPISGHTALYWYRQSLGQGLEFLIYFQGNSAPDKSGLPSDRFSAERTGGSVSTLTIQRTQQEDSAVYLCASSLVAIVGTDTQYFGPGTRLTVL.

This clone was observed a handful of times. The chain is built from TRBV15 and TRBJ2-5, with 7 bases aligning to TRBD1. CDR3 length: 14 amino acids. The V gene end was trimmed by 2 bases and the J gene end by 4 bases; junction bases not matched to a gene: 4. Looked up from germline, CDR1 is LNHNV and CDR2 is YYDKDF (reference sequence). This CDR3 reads CATSRQTGAETQYF. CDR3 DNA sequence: TGTGCCACCAGCAGACAAACAGGGGCAGAGACCCAGTACTTC.

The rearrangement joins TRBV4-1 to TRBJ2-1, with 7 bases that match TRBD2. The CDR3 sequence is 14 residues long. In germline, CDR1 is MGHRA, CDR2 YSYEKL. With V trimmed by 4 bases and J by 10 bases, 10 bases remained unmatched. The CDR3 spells CASSRLAVGPEQFF. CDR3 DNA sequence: TGCGCCAGCAGCCGGCTAGCGGTCGGTCCCGAGCAGTTCTTC.

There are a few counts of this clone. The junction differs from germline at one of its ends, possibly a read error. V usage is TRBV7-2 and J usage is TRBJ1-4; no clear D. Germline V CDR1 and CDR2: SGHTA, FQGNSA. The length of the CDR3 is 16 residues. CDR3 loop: CASSLVGGNSGEFGVW. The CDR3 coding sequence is TGTGCCAGCAGCTTAGTCGGCGGAAATTCCGGAGAATTCGGCGTGTGG.

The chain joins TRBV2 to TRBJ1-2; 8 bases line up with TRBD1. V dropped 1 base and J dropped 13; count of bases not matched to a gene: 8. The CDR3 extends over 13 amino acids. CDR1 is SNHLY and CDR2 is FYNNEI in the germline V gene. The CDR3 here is CASSEVQDRESTF. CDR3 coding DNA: TGTGCCAGCAGTGAAGTGCAGGACAGGGAAAGCACCTTC. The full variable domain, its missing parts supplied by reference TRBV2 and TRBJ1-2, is EPEVTQTPSHQVTQMGQEVILRCVPISNHLYFYWYRQILGQKVEFLVSFYNNEISEKSEIFDDQFSVERPDGSNFTLKIRSTKLEDSAMYFCASSEVQDRESTFGSGTRLTVV.

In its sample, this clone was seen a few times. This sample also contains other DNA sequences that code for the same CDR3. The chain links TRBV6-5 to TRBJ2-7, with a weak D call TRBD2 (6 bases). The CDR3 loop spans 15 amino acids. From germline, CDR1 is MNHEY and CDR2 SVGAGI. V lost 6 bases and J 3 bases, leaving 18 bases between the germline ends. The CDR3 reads CASRGGREKGYEQYF. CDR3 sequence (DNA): TGTGCCAGCAGAGGAGGTCGGGAGAAGGGCTACGAGCAGTACTTC.

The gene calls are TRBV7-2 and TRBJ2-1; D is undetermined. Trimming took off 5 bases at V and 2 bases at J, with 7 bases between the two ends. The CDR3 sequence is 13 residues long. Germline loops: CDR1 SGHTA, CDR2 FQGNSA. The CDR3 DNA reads TGTGCCAGCAGCCAACCTACCTACAATGAGCAGTTCTTC. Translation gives CASSQPTYNEQFF.

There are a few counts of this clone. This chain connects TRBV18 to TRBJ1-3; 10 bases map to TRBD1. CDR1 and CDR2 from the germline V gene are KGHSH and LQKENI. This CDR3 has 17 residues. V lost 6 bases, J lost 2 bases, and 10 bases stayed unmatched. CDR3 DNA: TGTGCCAGCTCGTCGGACAGGGGGAAGGTCACTGGAAACACCATATATTTT. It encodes CASSSDRGKVTGNTIYF.